This entry features one T cell receptor beta chain sequence. 60 Vbeta and 13 Jbeta primers were used in PCR. Libraries were prepared by immunoSEQ multiplex PCR; TCRdb keeps only in-frame clonotypes and omits some of them. In the table there are some 130,000 clones, around four fifths of which are singletons. This sample is part of a study of cytomegalovirus exposure and HLA in healthy donors. The donors gave bone marrow, and they were healthy. V was trimmed by 3 bases and J by 13 bases, leaving 11 bases between them. CDR1 is SGDLS, CDR2 YYNGEE, per germline. CDR3 length: 11 residues. This receptor was identified in a man aged 25 to 40 in good health. V usage is TRBV9 and J usage is TRBJ1-3; D not certain. Sequencing was done on a sample of PBMCs. CDR3 in DNA: TGTGCCAGCAGCGCGAGTACCGAAATATATTTT. It encodes CASSASTEIYF. The variable domain in full, completed from reference TRBV9 and TRBJ1-3, reads DSGVTQTPKHLITATGQRVTLRCSPRSGDLSVYWYQQSLDQGLQFLIQYYNGEERAKGNILERFSAQQFPDLHSELNLSSLELGDSALYFCASSASTEIYFGEGSWLTVV.